A selection of T cell receptor beta chains follows, all from one sample in a study of shared clonotypes between healthy human individuals. Libraries were prepared by immunoSEQ multiplex PCR; TCRdb keeps only in-frame clonotypes and omits some of them. The sample has about 2.3 million clones, about 92% seen once. Source material: naive CD4+ T cells from PBMCs. The receptors were sampled from a man aged 18 to 29 in good health. Some clones in this sample may be carry-over from other donors' samples. Each CDR3 is given with its conserved first and last residue. Fields, in order: V gene, clone size, D gene, J gene, CDR3 protein, CDR3 DNA. D genes are given only for firm matches. The size entry is marked missing in some rows and otherwise reads once, few, many or a size class.

v_call: TRBV7-8; clone_size: NA; d_call: TRBD2; j_call: TRBJ2-3; cdr3_aa: CASSPREAGGPVNTDTQYF; cdr3_nt: TGTGCCAGCAGCCCCAGAGAGGCGGGAGGGCCCGTTAACACAGATACGCAGTATTTT
v_call: TRBV5-6; clone_size: NA; d_call: NA; j_call: TRBJ2-5; cdr3_aa: CASSLASVPLTQYF; cdr3_nt: TGTGCCAGCAGCTTGGCCTCTGTCCCCTTGACCCAGTACTTC
v_call: TRBV28; clone_size: NA; d_call: TRBD1; j_call: TRBJ2-1; cdr3_aa: CASSWDRNSYNEQFF; cdr3_nt: TGTGCCAGTTCATGGGACAGGAACTCCTACAATGAGCAGTTCTTC
v_call: TRBV19; clone_size: NA; d_call: NA; j_call: TRBJ2-4; cdr3_aa: CASSIGGLLALKNIQYF; cdr3_nt: TGTGCCAGTAGTATCGGGGGGCTTTTGGCGCTAAAAAACATTCAGTACTTC
v_call: TRBV5-1; clone_size: NA; d_call: TRBD2; j_call: TRBJ2-1; cdr3_aa: CASSPTNGLAGGNEQFF; cdr3_nt: TGCGCCAGCAGCCCGACGAATGGACTAGCGGGAGGAAATGAGCAGTTCTTC
v_call: TRBV7-2; clone_size: NA; d_call: NA; j_call: TRBJ1-2; cdr3_aa: CASSLSYGYTF; cdr3_nt: TGTGCCAGCAGCCTCAGCTATGGCTACACCTTC
v_call: TRBV2; clone_size: NA; d_call: NA; j_call: TRBJ2-1; cdr3_aa: CASSPRLEEQFF; cdr3_nt: TGTGCCAGCAGCCCTAGACTGGAGGAGCAGTTCTTC
v_call: TRBV5-4; clone_size: few; d_call: NA; j_call: TRBJ2-1; cdr3_aa: CASSFLNNEQFF; cdr3_nt: TGTGCCAGCAGCTTTCTCAACAATGAGCAGTTCTTC
v_call: TRBV19; clone_size: NA; d_call: NA; j_call: TRBJ2-3; cdr3_aa: CASNPIAGTDTQYF; cdr3_nt: TGTGCCAGTAATCCGATAGCGGGCACAGATACGCAGTATTTT
v_call: TRBV5-4; clone_size: NA; d_call: NA; j_call: TRBJ2-2; cdr3_aa: CASSLGAKGGTGELFF; cdr3_nt: TGTGCCAGCAGCTTGGGGGCCAAGGGGGGCACCGGGGAGCTGTTTTTT
v_call: TRBV5-4; clone_size: NA; d_call: NA; j_call: TRBJ2-3; cdr3_aa: CASSPEEEDTQYF; cdr3_nt: TGTGCCAGCAGTCCCGAGGAGGAAGATACGCAGTATTTT
v_call: TRBV6-1; clone_size: NA; d_call: NA; j_call: TRBJ2-7; cdr3_aa: CASSEVGLSYEQYF; cdr3_nt: TGTGCCAGCAGTGAAGTGGGGTTGTCCTACGAGCAGTACTTC
v_call: TRBV6-5; clone_size: NA; d_call: NA; j_call: TRBJ2-1; cdr3_aa: CASSYLNEQFF; cdr3_nt: TGTGCCAGCAGTTACTTGAATGAGCAGTTCTTC
v_call: TRBV7-9; clone_size: NA; d_call: NA; j_call: TRBJ2-2; cdr3_aa: CASITWGGGNTGELFF; cdr3_nt: TGTGCCAGCATCACTTGGGGAGGGGGCAACACCGGGGAGCTGTTTTTT
v_call: TRBV28; clone_size: NA; d_call: NA; j_call: TRBJ2-7; cdr3_aa: CASSSWTAQYF; cdr3_nt: TGTGCCAGCAGTTCGTGGACAGCCCAGTACTTC
v_call: TRBV28; clone_size: once; d_call: NA; j_call: TRBJ2-2; cdr3_aa: CASVSTGANTGELFF; cdr3_nt: TGTGCCAGCGTTTCTACGGGGGCGAACACCGGGGAGCTGTTTTTT
v_call: TRBV5-6; clone_size: NA; d_call: NA; j_call: TRBJ2-5; cdr3_aa: CASSLVGPLGQETQYF; cdr3_nt: TGTGCCAGCAGCTTGGTAGGGCCTTTGGGACAAGAGACCCAGTACTTC
v_call: TRBV5-4; clone_size: NA; d_call: NA; j_call: TRBJ2-3; cdr3_aa: CASSRAATDTQYF; cdr3_nt: TGTGCCAGCAGCCGGGCGGCCACAGATACGCAGTATTTT
v_call: TRBV9; clone_size: NA; d_call: NA; j_call: TRBJ2-4; cdr3_aa: CASSGGTLASGDIQYF; cdr3_nt: TGTGCCAGCAGCGGGGGGACGCTCGCCAGTGGGGACATTCAGTACTTC
v_call: TRBV5-6; clone_size: NA; d_call: NA; j_call: TRBJ2-1; cdr3_aa: CASSLLTLSSYNEQFF; cdr3_nt: TGTGCCAGCAGCCTTTTGACTTTAAGCTCCTACAATGAGCAGTTCTTC
v_call: TRBV28; clone_size: NA; d_call: NA; j_call: TRBJ2-7; cdr3_aa: CASSLSGTAGHEQYF; cdr3_nt: TGTGCCAGCAGTTTATCCGGGACCGCGGGCCACGAGCAGTACTTC
v_call: TRBV28; clone_size: NA; d_call: TRBD2; j_call: TRBJ2-7; cdr3_aa: CASIFSGGRSYEQYF; cdr3_nt: TGTGCCAGCATTTTTAGCGGGGGCCGTTCCTACGAGCAGTACTTC
v_call: TRBV6-4; clone_size: NA; d_call: TRBD1; j_call: TRBJ1-2; cdr3_aa: CASSATGGLGYGYTF; cdr3_nt: TGTGCCAGCAGTGCCACAGGGGGTCTTGGCTATGGCTACACCTTC
v_call: TRBV4-1; clone_size: NA; d_call: NA; j_call: TRBJ2-1; cdr3_aa: CASSQQSGTPRGQFF; cdr3_nt: TGCGCCAGCAGCCAACAATCCGGGACCCCCAGAGGGCAGTTCTTC
v_call: TRBV27; clone_size: NA; d_call: NA; j_call: TRBJ1-3; cdr3_aa: CASSPRGDRWSQGNTIYF; cdr3_nt: TGTGCCAGCAGTCCCCGCGGAGACCGATGGAGCCAGGGGAACACCATATATTTT
v_call: TRBV30; clone_size: NA; d_call: TRBD1; j_call: TRBJ1-1; cdr3_aa: CAWSEGAGTEAFF; cdr3_nt: TGTGCCTGGTCCGAGGGGGCCGGCACTGAAGCTTTCTTT
v_call: TRBV5-1; clone_size: NA; d_call: NA; j_call: TRBJ2-1; cdr3_aa: CASSLSGDEQFF; cdr3_nt: TGCGCCAGCAGCTTGTCGGGAGATGAGCAGTTCTTC
v_call: TRBV28; clone_size: NA; d_call: NA; j_call: TRBJ2-6; cdr3_aa: CASSQGGVTGANVLTF; cdr3_nt: TGTGCCAGCAGTCAAGGAGGAGTTACTGGGGCCAACGTCCTGACTTTC
v_call: TRBV29-1; clone_size: NA; d_call: NA; j_call: TRBJ2-7; cdr3_aa: CSVSRGGSYEQYF; cdr3_nt: TGCAGCGTTAGCAGGGGGGGCTCCTACGAGCAGTACTTC
v_call: TRBV7-6; clone_size: once; d_call: NA; j_call: TRBJ2-2; cdr3_aa: CASSPLGGAPANTGELFF; cdr3_nt: TGTGCCAGCAGCCCCTTAGGGGGGGCCCCCGCGAACACCGGGGAGCTGTTTTTT
v_call: TRBV5-1; clone_size: NA; d_call: TRBD1; j_call: TRBJ2-3; cdr3_aa: CASSLDGTGTDTQYF; cdr3_nt: TGCGCCAGCAGCTTGGATGGGACAGGAACAGATACGCAGTATTTT
v_call: TRBV2; clone_size: NA; d_call: NA; j_call: TRBJ1-1; cdr3_aa: CASSVAPVGTEAFF; cdr3_nt: TGTGCCAGCAGTGTGGCCCCGGTGGGCACTGAAGCTTTCTTT
v_call: TRBV7-2; clone_size: NA; d_call: TRBD2; j_call: TRBJ2-7; cdr3_aa: CASSFALAGETEQYF; cdr3_nt: TGTGCCAGCAGCTTTGCGCTAGCGGGAGAGACCGAGCAGTACTTC
v_call: TRBV6-1; clone_size: once; d_call: TRBD2; j_call: TRBJ2-6; cdr3_aa: CASSEFGGGRGANVLTF; cdr3_nt: TGTGCCAGCAGTGAATTCGGGGGAGGGAGGGGGGCCAACGTCCTGACTTTC
v_call: TRBV30; clone_size: NA; d_call: NA; j_call: TRBJ1-5; cdr3_aa: CAWSVGANQPQHF; cdr3_nt: TGTGCCTGGAGCGTCGGAGCGAATCAGCCCCAGCATTTT
v_call: TRBV19; clone_size: NA; d_call: TRBD2; j_call: TRBJ2-7; cdr3_aa: CASSQRGGVHEQYF; cdr3_nt: TGTGCCAGTAGTCAGCGGGGAGGGGTCCACGAGCAGTACTTC
v_call: TRBV30; clone_size: NA; d_call: NA; j_call: TRBJ2-3; cdr3_aa: CAWSKGGRATDTQYF; cdr3_nt: TGTGCCTGGAGCAAAGGGGGGCGGGCCACAGATACGCAGTATTTT
v_call: TRBV2; clone_size: NA; d_call: TRBD1; j_call: TRBJ2-5; cdr3_aa: CASSPLTGGGETQYF; cdr3_nt: TGTGCCAGCAGTCCTTTGACAGGGGGCGGGGAGACCCAGTACTTC
v_call: TRBV28; clone_size: NA; d_call: NA; j_call: TRBJ2-7; cdr3_aa: CASTGSYEQYF; cdr3_nt: TGTGCCAGTACAGGGAGCTACGAGCAGTACTTC
v_call: TRBV30; clone_size: NA; d_call: NA; j_call: TRBJ1-1; cdr3_aa: CAWTAEMDTEAFF; cdr3_nt: TGTGCCTGGACCGCAGAGATGGACACTGAAGCTTTCTTT
v_call: TRBV12-2; clone_size: NA; d_call: NA; j_call: TRBJ2-7; cdr3_aa: CASRPRPYRTAYEQYF; cdr3_nt: TGTGCAAGTCGCCCCCGACCCTACAGGACCGCCTACGAGCAGTACTTC
v_call: TRBV4-2; clone_size: NA; d_call: NA; j_call: TRBJ1-3; cdr3_aa: CASSPGTFSGNTIYF; cdr3_nt: TGTGCCAGCAGCCCCGGCACGTTCTCTGGAAACACCATATATTTT
v_call: TRBV19; clone_size: NA; d_call: TRBD2; j_call: TRBJ2-3; cdr3_aa: CASSITPQGTSGGDTQYF; cdr3_nt: TGTGCCAGTAGTATAACACCCCAAGGGACTAGCGGGGGAGATACGCAGTATTTT
v_call: TRBV7-2; clone_size: NA; d_call: NA; j_call: TRBJ1-5; cdr3_aa: CASSLDSNNQPQHF; cdr3_nt: TGTGCCAGCAGCCTGGACAGCAACAATCAGCCCCAGCATTTT
v_call: TRBV10-3; clone_size: NA; d_call: TRBD2; j_call: TRBJ2-2; cdr3_aa: CAIRLTSAGTGELFF; cdr3_nt: TGTGCCATCCGATTGACTAGCGCGGGCACCGGGGAGCTGTTTTTT
v_call: TRBV6-1; clone_size: NA; d_call: TRBD2; j_call: TRBJ2-7; cdr3_aa: CASSASFWASGYEQYF; cdr3_nt: TGTGCCAGCAGTGCATCTTTTTGGGCTAGCGGCTACGAGCAGTACTTC
v_call: TRBV28; clone_size: NA; d_call: NA; j_call: TRBJ2-7; cdr3_aa: CASSERVNEQYF; cdr3_nt: TGTGCCAGCAGTGAAAGGGTGAACGAGCAGTACTTC
v_call: TRBV28; clone_size: NA; d_call: NA; j_call: TRBJ2-2; cdr3_aa: CASSLGGTGELFF; cdr3_nt: TGTGCCAGCAGTTTGGGGGGCACCGGGGAGCTGTTTTTT
v_call: TRBV4-3; clone_size: NA; d_call: NA; j_call: TRBJ2-1; cdr3_aa: CASSLRGGEQFF; cdr3_nt: TGCGCCAGCAGCCTCCGAGGTGGGGAGCAGTTCTTC
v_call: TRBV6-1; clone_size: NA; d_call: NA; j_call: TRBJ2-3; cdr3_aa: CASGVRWSYTQYF; cdr3_nt: TGTGCCAGCGGGGTGCGTTGGTCGTATACGCAGTATTTT
v_call: TRBV27; clone_size: NA; d_call: NA; j_call: TRBJ2-7; cdr3_aa: CASSLKATLRPYEQYF; cdr3_nt: TGTGCCAGCAGTTTAAAGGCTACACTCCGACCCTACGAGCAGTACTTC
v_call: TRBV7-2; clone_size: NA; d_call: TRBD1; j_call: TRBJ2-7; cdr3_aa: CASSSRDRTYEQYF; cdr3_nt: TGTGCCAGCAGCTCCCGGGACAGGACCTACGAGCAGTACTTC
v_call: TRBV2; clone_size: NA; d_call: NA; j_call: TRBJ2-3; cdr3_aa: CASSERTRPLGDTQYF; cdr3_nt: TGTGCCAGCAGTGAGAGGACACGGCCACTGGGAGATACGCAGTATTTT